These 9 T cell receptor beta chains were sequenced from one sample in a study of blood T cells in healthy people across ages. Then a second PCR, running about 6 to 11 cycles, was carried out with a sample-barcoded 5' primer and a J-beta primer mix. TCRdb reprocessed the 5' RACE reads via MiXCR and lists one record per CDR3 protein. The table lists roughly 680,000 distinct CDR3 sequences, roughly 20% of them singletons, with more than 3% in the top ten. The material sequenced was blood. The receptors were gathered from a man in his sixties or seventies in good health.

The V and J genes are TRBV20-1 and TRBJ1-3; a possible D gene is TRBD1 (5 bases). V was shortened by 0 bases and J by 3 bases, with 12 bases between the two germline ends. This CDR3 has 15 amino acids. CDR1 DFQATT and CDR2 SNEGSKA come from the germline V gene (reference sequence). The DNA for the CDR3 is TGCAGTGCTAGAGATCCCCGACAGAATGGAAACACCATATATTTT. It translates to CSARDPRQNGNTIYF.

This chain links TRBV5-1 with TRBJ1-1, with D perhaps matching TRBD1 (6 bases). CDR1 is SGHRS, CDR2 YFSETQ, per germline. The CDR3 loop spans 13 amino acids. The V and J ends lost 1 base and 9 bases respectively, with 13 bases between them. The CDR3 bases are TGCGCCAGCAGCTTGACAGGGTCCAGCCAAGCTTTCTTT. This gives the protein CASSLTGSSQAFF.

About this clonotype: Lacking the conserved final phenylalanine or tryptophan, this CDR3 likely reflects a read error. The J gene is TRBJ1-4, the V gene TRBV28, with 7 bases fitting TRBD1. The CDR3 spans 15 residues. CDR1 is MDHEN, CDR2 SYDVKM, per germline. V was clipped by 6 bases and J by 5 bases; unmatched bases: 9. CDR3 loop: CASSPRQGGNEKLFS. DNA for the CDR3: TGTGCCAGCAGCCCTCGACAGGGTGGGAATGAAAAACTGTTTTCT.

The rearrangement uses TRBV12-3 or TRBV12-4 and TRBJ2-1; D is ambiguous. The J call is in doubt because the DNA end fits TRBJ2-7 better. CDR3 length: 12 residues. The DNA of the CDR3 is TGTGCCAGCAGAGTGCGAGGAAACGAGCAGTACTTC. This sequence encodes CASRVRGNEQYF.

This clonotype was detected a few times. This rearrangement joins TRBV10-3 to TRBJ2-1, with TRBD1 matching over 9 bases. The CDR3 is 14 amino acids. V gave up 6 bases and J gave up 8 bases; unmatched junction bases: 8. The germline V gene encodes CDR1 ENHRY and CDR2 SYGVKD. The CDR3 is CAIRRQGEVDEQFF. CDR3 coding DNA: TGTGCCATCAGGCGACAGGGGGAAGTAGATGAGCAGTTCTTC.

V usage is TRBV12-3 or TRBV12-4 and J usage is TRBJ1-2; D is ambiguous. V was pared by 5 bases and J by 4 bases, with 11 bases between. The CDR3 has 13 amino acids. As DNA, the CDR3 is TGTGCCAGCAGTCCTGACAAGGCCTATGGCTACACCTTC. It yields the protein CASSPDKAYGYTF.

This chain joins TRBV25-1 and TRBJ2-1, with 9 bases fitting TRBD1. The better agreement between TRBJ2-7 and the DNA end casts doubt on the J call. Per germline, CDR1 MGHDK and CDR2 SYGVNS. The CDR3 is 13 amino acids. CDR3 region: CANPGQGIHEQYF. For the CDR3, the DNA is TGTGCCAATCCGGGACAGGGAATCCACGAGCAGTACTTC.

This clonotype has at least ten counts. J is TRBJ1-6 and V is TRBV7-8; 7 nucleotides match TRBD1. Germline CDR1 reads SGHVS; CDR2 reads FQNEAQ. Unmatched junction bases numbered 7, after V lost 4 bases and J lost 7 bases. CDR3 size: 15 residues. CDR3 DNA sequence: TGTGCCAGCAGCTCACTCAGGGGGGGAAATTCACCCCTCCACTTT. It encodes CASSSLRGGNSPLHF.

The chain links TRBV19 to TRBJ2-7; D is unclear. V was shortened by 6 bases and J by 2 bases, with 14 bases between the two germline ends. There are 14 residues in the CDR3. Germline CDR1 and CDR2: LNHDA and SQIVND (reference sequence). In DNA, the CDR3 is TGTGCCAGTAGGCGGATCAGGAGCCCCTACGAGCAGTACTTC. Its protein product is CASRRIRSPYEQYF.